This T cell receptor beta chain derives from a study of T-cell memory formation after mild COVID-19. About the research overall: Clustering of TCRs was largely donor specific.

One entry per CDR3 protein results from TCRdb running MiXCR on the 5' RACE reads. Here the sample spans around 310,000 distinct CDR3 sequences, over 11% being singletons. Overall study findings and caveats: That cross-reactive memory joined was suggested by some responding clones appearing in pre-infection memory. CD4/CD8 balance held among clones contracting day 15 to 85, and later expanders leaned CD4+.

About this clonotype: Antigen unknown.

Germline values: CDR1 SGHDN, CDR2 FVKESK. This CDR3 has 16 residues. V lost 4 bases and J lost 3; bases outside the gene matches: 12. The rearrangement uses TRBV14 and TRBJ2-7; 7 bases align to TRBD1. Specimen: PBMCs or a T cell subset sorted from them (not recorded which). The receptor's source is a man in his late teens or twenties who had mild COVID-19 (a few samples of this study predate the infection). Cell type and time point are not known. The CDR3 loop is CASSRLDRASDYEQYF. As DNA, the CDR3 is TGTGCCAGCAGCCGGTTAGACAGGGCCTCGGACTACGAGCAGTACTTC. Full variable domain (outside the CDR3, taken from reference TRBV14 and TRBJ2-7): EAGVTQFPSHSVIEKGQTVTLRCDPISGHDNLYWYRRVMGKEIKFLLHFVKESKQDESGMPNNRFLAERTGGTYSTLKVQPAELEDSGVYFCASSRLDRASDYEQYFGPGTRLTVT.